This entry is about one T cell receptor (beta chain). Profiling relied on immunoSEQ multiplex PCR, and the TCRdb table lists in-frame clones only, not all of them. The profile shows some 300,000 clones, under 90% of them singletons. Across 20 to 25 US areas, participants ranged in age from about 18 to 90 years. The data belong to a study of blood T cell repertoires in COVID-19. The CDR3 is 15 amino acids. V shed 2 bases and J 4 bases; nucleotides not matched to a gene: 6. Germline V CDR1 and CDR2: SGHNT, YYREEE (reference sequence). The material sequenced was PBMCs or T cells enriched from blood (not recorded which). The receptor was derived from a woman between 50 and 59 years old who had been exposed to COVID-19. The chain couples TRBV5-4 to TRBJ1-1; the match to TRBD1 covers 9 bases. CDR3: CASSFTGTGTTEAFF. DNA for the CDR3: TGTGCCAGCAGCTTCACCGGGACAGGGACCACTGAAGCTTTCTTT.